This T cell receptor beta chain was captured by sequencing in a study of T cell responses to AZD1222 COVID-19 vaccine. Whole-study results and caveats: When two AZD1222 doses had been given, Spike-specific TCR breadth and depth rose. Among the donors, most were white British and more were female, and clonal diversity was possibly underestimated.

Method: immunoSEQ multiplex PCR; TCRdb's copy keeps in-frame clones and lacks some. The sample yields approximately 130,000 clones, about 88% seen once. The germline CDR1 and CDR2 sequences are SGHTA and FQGNSA. This CDR3 comprises 16 residues. Trimming cost V 5 bases and J 5 bases, with 21 bases left between them. About this clone: The target antigen is unknown.

Sequences were derived from peripheral blood, sampled 28 days after the second AZD1222 dose. The clonotype was recovered from an adult who received the AZD1222 COVID-19 vaccine. V usage is TRBV7-2 and J usage is TRBJ1-2; TRBD1 might be the D (5 bases). CDR3 sequence: CASSHDSLAGLYGYTF. The CDR3 coding sequence is TGTGCCAGCAGCCACGACAGTCTTGCGGGTTTATATGGCTACACCTTC.